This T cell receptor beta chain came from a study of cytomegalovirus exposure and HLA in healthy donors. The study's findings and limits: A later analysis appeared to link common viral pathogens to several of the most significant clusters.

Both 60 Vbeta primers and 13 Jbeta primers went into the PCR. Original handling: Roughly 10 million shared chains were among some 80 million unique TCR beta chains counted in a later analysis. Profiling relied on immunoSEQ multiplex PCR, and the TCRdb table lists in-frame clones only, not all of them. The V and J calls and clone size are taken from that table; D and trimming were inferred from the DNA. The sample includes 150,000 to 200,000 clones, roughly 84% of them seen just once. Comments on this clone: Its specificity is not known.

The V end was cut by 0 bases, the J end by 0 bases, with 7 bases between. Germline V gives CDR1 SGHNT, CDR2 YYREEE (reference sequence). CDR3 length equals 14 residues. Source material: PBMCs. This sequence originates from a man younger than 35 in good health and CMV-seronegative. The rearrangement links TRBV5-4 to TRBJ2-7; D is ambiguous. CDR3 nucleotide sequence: TGTGCCAGCAGCTTGGATAAACACTCCTACGAGCAGTACTTC. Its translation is CASSLDKHSYEQYF.